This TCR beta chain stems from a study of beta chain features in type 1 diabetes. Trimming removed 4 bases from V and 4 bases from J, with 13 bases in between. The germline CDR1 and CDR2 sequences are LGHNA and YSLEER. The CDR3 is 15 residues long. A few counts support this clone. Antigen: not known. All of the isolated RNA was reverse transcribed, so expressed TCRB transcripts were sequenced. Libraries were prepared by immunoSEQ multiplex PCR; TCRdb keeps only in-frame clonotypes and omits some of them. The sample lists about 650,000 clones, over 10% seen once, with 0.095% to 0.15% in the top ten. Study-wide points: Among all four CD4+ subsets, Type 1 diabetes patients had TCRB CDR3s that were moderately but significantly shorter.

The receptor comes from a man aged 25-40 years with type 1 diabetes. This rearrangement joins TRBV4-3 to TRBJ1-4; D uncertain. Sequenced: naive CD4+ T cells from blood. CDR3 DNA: TGCGCCAGCAGCCCAAGACCCGGCGGTAATGAAAAACTGTTTTTT. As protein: CASSPRPGGNEKLFF.